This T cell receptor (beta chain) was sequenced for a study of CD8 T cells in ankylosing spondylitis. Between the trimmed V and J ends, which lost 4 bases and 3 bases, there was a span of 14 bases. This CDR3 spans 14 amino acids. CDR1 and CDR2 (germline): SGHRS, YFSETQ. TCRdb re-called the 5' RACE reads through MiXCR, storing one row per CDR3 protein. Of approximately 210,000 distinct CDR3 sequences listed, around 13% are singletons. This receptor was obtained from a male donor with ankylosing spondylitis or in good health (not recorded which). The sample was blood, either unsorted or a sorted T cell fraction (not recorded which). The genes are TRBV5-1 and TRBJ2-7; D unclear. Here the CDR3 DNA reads TGCGCCAGCAGCCCTGGAGTGGCCAGCTACGAGCAGTACTTC. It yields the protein CASSPGVASYEQYF.